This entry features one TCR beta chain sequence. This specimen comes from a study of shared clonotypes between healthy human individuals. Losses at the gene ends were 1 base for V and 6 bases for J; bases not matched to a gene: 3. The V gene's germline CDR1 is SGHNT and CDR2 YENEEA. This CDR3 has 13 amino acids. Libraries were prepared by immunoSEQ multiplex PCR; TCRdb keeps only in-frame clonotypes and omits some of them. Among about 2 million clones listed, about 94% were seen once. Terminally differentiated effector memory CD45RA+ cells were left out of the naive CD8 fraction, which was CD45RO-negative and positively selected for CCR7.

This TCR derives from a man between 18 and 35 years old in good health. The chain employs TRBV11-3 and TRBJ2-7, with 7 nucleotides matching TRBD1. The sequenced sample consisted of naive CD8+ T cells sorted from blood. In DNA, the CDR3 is TGTGCCAGCAGCTTAGGACAGGGAGCCGAGCAGTACTTC. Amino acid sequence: CASSLGQGAEQYF.